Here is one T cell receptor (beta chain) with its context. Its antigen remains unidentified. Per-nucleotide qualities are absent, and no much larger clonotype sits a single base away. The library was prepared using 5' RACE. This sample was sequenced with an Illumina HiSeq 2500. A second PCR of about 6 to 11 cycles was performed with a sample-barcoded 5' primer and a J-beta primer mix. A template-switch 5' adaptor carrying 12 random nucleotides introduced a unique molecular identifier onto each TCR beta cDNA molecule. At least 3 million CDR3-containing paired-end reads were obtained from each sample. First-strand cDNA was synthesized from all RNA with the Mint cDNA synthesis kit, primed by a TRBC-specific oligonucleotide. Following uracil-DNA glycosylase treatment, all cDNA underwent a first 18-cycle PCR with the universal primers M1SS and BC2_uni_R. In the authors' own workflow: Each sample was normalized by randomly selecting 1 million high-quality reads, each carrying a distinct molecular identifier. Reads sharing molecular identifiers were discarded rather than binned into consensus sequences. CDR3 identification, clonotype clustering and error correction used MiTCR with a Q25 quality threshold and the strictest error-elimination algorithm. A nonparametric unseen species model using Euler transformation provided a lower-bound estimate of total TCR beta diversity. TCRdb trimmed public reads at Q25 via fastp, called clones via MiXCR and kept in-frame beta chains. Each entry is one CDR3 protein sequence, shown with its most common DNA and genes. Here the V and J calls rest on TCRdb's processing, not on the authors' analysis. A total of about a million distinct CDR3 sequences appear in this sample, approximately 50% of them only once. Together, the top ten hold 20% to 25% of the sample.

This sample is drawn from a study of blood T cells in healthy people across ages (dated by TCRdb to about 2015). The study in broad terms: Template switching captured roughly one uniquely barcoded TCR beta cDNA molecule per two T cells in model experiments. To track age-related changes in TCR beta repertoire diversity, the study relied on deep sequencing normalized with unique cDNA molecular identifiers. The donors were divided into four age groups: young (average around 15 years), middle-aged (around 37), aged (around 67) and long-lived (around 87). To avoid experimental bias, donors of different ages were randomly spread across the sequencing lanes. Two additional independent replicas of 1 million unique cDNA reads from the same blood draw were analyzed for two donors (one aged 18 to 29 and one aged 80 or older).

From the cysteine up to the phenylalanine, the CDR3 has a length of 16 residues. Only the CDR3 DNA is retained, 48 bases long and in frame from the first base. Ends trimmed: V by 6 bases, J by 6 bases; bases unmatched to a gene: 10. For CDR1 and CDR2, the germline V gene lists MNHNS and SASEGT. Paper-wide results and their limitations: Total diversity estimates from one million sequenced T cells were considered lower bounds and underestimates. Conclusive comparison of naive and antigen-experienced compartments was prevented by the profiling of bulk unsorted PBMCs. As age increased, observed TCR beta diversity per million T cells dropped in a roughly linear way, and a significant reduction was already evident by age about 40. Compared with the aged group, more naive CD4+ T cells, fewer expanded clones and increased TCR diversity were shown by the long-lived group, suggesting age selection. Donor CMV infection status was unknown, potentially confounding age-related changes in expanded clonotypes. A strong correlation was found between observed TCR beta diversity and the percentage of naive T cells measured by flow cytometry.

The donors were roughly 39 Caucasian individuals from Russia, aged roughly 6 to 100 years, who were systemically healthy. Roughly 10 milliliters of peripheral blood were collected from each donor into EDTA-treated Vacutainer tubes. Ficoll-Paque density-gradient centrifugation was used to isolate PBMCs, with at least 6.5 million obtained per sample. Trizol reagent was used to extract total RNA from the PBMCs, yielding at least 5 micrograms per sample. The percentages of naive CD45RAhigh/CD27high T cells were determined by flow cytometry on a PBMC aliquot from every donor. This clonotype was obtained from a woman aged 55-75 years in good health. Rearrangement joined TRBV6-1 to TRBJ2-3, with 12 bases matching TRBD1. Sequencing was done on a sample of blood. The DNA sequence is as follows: TGTGCCAGCAGACTACCGGGACAGGGGGCGCTGGATACGCAGTATTTT. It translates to CASRLPGQGALDTQYF.